This T cell receptor (beta chain) was captured by sequencing in a study of T cells expressing NK-cell markers. Study details: According to the study, TCR beta repertoires originated from sorted CD3+CD56+NKG2C+, CD3+CD56+NKG2C- and CD3+CD56-NKG2C+ T cells. Seven of the eight sequenced donors were classified as HCMV-seropositive, and one was classified as seronegative.

TCRdb re-called the 5' RACE reads; every CDR3 protein appears as one record, without DNA. The table lists 440,000 or so distinct CDR3 sequences. From germline, CDR1 is SNHLY and CDR2 FYNNEI. This CDR3 is built from 16 residues. The receptor was derived from a woman aged 18 to 75 in good health. Specimen: blood T cells: a sorted CD56 or NKG2C T cell subset, CD4+ or CD8+ T cells, or bulk PBMC T cells (not recorded which). This chain links TRBV2 with TRBJ2-1; TCRdb picks TRBD2, but there is no DNA to check that call. The CDR3 sequence is CASSGNLAGIYNEQFF. Using reference TRBV2 and TRBJ2-1 for the parts outside the CDR3, the full variable domain is EPEVTQTPSHQVTQMGQEVILRCVPISNHLYFYWYRQILGQKVEFLVSFYNNEISEKSEIFDDQFSVERPDGSNFTLKIRSTKLEDSAMYFCASSGNLAGIYNEQFFGPGTRLTVL.